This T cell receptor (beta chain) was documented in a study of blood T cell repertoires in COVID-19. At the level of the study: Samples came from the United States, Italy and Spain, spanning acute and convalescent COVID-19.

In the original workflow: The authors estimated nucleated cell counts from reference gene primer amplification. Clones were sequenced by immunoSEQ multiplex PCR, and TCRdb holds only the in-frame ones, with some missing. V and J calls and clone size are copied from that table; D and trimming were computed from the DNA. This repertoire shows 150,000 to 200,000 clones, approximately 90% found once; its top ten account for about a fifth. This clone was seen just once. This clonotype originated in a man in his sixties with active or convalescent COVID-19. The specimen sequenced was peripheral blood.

CDR3 sequence: CASSQAAGNTEAFF. Written as DNA, the CDR3 is TGTGCCAGCAGCCAAGCAGCAGGGAACACTGAAGCTTTCTTT. This rearrangement joins TRBV14 to TRBJ1-1; no reliable D call. The CDR3 totals 14 residues. The germline gives CDR1 SGHDN, CDR2 FVKESK. V was shortened by 1 base and J by 1 base, with 7 bases between the two germline ends. Filled out from reference TRBV14 and TRBJ1-1, the complete variable domain reads EAGVTQFPSHSVIEKGQTVTLRCDPISGHDNLYWYRRVMGKEIKFLLHFVKESKQDESGMPNNRFLAERTGGTYSTLKVQPAELEDSGVYFCASSQAAGNTEAFFGQGTRLTVV.